This TCR beta chain was recorded in a study of graft-versus-host responses after intestinal transplantation. The CDR3 length is 13 residues. Germline V gives CDR1 ENHRY, CDR2 SYGVKD. V shed 2 bases and J shed 10 bases, with 14 bases lying between them. About this clone: Its cognate antigen is unknown.

Clones were read by immunoSEQ multiplex PCR, and TCRdb kept only the in-frame ones, dropping some. This table holds over 100,000 clones, roughly nine tenths found once. The specimen was unstimulated CD4+ T cells sorted from spleen or lymph node cells, collected before transplant. The chain is built from TRBV10-3 and TRBJ1-1; weak D call: TRBD1 (5 bases). The TCR comes from a human donor who was the organ donor for an intestinal transplant. The CDR3 loop is CAISEAGTRGAFF. Here the CDR3 DNA reads TGTGCCATCAGTGAGGCAGGGACCCGGGGAGCTTTCTTT.